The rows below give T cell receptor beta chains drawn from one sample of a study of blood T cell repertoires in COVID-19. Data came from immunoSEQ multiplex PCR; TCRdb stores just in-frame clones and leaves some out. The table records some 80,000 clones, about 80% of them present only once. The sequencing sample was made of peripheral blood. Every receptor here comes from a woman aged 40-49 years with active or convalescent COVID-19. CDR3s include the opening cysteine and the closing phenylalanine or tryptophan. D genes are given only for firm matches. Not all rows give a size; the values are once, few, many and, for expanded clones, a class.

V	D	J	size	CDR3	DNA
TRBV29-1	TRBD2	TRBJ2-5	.	CSVAMAGGLAQYF	TGCAGCGTCGCCATGGCGGGGGGTTTGGCCCAGTACTTC
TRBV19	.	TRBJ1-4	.	CASRGPGHHNEKLFF	TGTGCCAGTAGGGGGCCGGGACACCATAATGAAAAACTGTTTTTT
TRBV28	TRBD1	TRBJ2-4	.	CASSPQGAKNIQYF	TGTGCCAGCAGCCCACAGGGGGCCAAAAACATTCAGTACTTC
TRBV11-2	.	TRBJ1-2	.	CASSLEGGDGYTF	TGTGCCAGCAGCTTGGAAGGGGGGGATGGCTACACCTTC
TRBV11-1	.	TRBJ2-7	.	CASSLAVAAYEQYF	TGTGCCAGCAGCTTAGCGGTAGCAGCCTACGAGCAGTACTTC
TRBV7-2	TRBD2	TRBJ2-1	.	CASSYPPSGGLEQFF	TGTGCCAGCAGTTATCCCCCTAGCGGGGGGCTTGAGCAGTTCTTC
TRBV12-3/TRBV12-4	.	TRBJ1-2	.	CASRRLANYGYTF	TGTGCCAGCAGGCGCCTAGCTAACTATGGCTACACCTTC
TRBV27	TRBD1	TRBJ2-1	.	CASSKDRAYNEQFF	TGTGCCAGCAGTAAGGACAGGGCCTACAATGAGCAGTTCTTC
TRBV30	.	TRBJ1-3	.	CAWRPLDTGNRDTIYF	TGTGCCTGGAGACCCCTTGACACGGGGAACAGAGACACCATATATTTT
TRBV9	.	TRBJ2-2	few	CASSLGLVGELFF	TGTGCCAGCAGCCTGGGACTTGTCGGGGAGCTGTTTTTT
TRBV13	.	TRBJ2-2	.	CASSQTDWDTGELFF	TGTGCCAGCAGCCAAACGGACTGGGACACCGGGGAGCTGTTTTTT
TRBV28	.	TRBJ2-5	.	CASTSGWRETQYF	TGTGCCAGCACAAGCGGTTGGAGAGAGACCCAGTACTTC
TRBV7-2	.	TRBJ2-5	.	CASLAHQETQYF	TGTGCCAGCCTGGCCCACCAAGAGACCCAGTACTTC
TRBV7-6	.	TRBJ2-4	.	CASSLRGNAGNIQYF	TGTGCCAGCAGCTTAAGGGGTAACGCGGGGAACATTCAGTACTTC
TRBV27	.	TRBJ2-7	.	CASRKDRISYEQYF	TGTGCCAGCAGGAAAGACAGGATTTCCTACGAGCAGTACTTC
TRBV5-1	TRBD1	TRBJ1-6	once	CASSVETGGTSPLHF	TGCGCCAGCAGCGTCGAGACAGGGGGCACTTCACCCCTCCACTTT
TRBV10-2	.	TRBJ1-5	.	CASSEWGHQPQHF	TGCGCCAGCAGTGAATGGGGGCATCAGCCCCAGCATTTT
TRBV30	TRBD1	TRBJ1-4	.	CAWSGQGPEKLFF	TGTGCCTGGAGCGGACAGGGGCCCGAAAAACTGTTTTTT
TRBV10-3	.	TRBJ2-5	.	CAISVASVQTQYF	TGTGCCATCAGTGTGGCTAGCGTACAGACCCAGTACTTC
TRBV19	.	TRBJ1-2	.	CASNSGFGYTF	TGTGCCAGTAATTCAGGGTTTGGCTACACCTTC
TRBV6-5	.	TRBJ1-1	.	CASRGGASGNTEAFF	TGTGCCAGCAGGGGGGGGGCGTCGGGGAACACTGAAGCTTTCTTT
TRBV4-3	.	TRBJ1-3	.	CASSQAGGDTIYF	TGCGCCAGCAGCCAGGCTGGGGGGGACACCATATATTTT
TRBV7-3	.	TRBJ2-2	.	CASSLLPLANTGELFF	TGTGCCAGCAGCTTACTCCCTCTAGCGAACACCGGGGAGCTGTTTTTT
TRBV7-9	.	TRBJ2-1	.	CASKTGGTGNYNEQFF	TGTGCCAGCAAAACGGGGGGGACAGGGAACTACAATGAGCAGTTCTTC
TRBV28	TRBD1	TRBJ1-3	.	CASTPTGARNTIYF	TGTGCCAGCACTCCGACAGGGGCGAGAAACACCATATATTTT
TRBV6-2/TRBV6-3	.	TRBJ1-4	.	CASSYGYGTFEKLFF	TGTGCCAGCAGTTACGGTTACGGGACATTTGAAAAACTGTTTTTT
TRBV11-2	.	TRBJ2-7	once	CASSLFASYEQYF	TGTGCCAGCAGCTTATTTGCTAGCTACGAGCAGTACTTC